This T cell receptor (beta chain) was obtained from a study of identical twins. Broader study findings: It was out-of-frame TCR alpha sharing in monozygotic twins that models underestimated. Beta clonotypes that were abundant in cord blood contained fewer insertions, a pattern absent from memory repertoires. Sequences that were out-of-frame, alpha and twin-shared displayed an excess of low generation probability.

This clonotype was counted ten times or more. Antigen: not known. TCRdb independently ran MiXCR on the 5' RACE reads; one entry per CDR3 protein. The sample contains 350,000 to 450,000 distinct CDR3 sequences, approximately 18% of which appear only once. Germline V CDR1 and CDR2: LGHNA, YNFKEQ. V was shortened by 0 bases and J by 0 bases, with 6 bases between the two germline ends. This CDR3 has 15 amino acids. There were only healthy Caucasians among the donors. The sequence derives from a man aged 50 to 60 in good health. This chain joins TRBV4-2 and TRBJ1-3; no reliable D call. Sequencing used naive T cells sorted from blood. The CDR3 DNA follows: TGTGCCAGCAGCCAAGATAAACACTCTGGAAACACCATATATTTT. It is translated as CASSQDKHSGNTIYF.